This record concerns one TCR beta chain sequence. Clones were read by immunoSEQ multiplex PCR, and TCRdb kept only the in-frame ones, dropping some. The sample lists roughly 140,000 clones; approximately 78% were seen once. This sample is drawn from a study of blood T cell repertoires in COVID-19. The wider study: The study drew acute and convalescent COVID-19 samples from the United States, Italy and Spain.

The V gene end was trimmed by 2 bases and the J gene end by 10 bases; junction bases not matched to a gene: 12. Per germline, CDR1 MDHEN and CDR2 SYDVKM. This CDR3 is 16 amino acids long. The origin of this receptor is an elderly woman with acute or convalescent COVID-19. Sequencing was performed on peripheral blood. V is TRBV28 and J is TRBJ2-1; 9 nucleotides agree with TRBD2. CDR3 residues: CASSLELAGKTGEQFF. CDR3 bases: TGTGCCAGCAGTTTAGAACTAGCGGGCAAGACTGGGGAGCAGTTCTTC.